This TCR beta chain was identified during a study of blood T cell repertoires in COVID-19. Study-level background: Spain, Italy and the United States supplied samples that represented acute and convalescent COVID-19. Sample material is recorded as cDNA or gDNA derived from T cells, B-cell-depleted T cells, or PBMCs.

In the original processing: Reference gene primers were amplified, and this amplification served to estimate nucleated cell counts. The repertoire was sequenced with immunoSEQ multiplex PCR; TCRdb's copy has only in-frame clones and lacks some. The DNA gave D and trimming, while V, J and clone size come from that table. The sample records 180,000 or so clones, roughly nine tenths being singletons. The CDR3 sequence is 16 residues long. CDR1 MGHRA and CDR2 YSYEKL come from the germline V gene. With 6 bases removed from V and 3 bases from J, the gap between germline ends came to 20 bases. The chain links TRBV4-1 to TRBJ1-2; a possible D gene is TRBD1 (5 bases). Sequenced input: peripheral blood. This TCR was sampled from a man younger than 30 with acute or convalescent COVID-19. CDR3 region: CASRPGPVKGYYGYTF. As DNA, the CDR3 is TGCGCCAGCAGACCCGGACCCGTGAAGGGGTACTATGGCTACACCTTC.